The 5 T cell receptor beta chains in this list originate from one sample, sequenced in a study of somatic mutations in cytotoxic T cells in rheumatoid arthritis. Profiling relied on immunoSEQ multiplex PCR, and the TCRdb table lists in-frame clones only, not all of them. Altogether 13,000 to 15,000 clones are present, under 95% being singletons, with the ten largest covering roughly 17%. The specimen sequenced was CD4+ T cells sorted from blood. These receptors all come from a man aged 65 to 79 with rheumatoid arthritis.

The rearrangement uses TRBV5-1 and TRBJ2-7; perhaps TRBD2 as D (6 bases). This CDR3 contains 16 residues. CDR1 is SGHRS and CDR2 is YFSETQ in the germline V gene. V lost 0 bases and J lost 4, with 17 bases in between. CDR3 protein: CASSLADLAGIYEQYF. The CDR3 coding sequence is TGCGCCAGCAGCTTGGCAGATTTGGCGGGGATTTACGAGCAGTACTTC.

CDR3 region: CASSQEPIEQFF. The CDR3 DNA sequence: TGCGCCAGCAGTCAAGAGCCTATTGAGCAGTTCTTC. The gene calls are TRBV23-1 and TRBJ2-1; D is unclear. TRBV23-1 is labeled an ORF, and its function is uncertain. V lost 2 bases and J 9 bases, leaving 8 bases between the germline ends. The CDR3 totals 12 residues.

The chain joins TRBV18 to TRBJ2-7; 10 bases agree with TRBD1. Germline V gene lookup returns CDR1 KGHSH and CDR2 LQKENI. Losses at the gene ends were 6 bases for V and 4 bases for J; bases not matched to a gene: 6. This CDR3 is built from 14 residues. The CDR3 DNA follows: TGTGCCAGCTCGAGGACAGGGGGTTATTACGAGCAGTACTTC. This codes for CASSRTGGYYEQYF.

V is TRBV5-1 and J is TRBJ2-5; 9 nucleotides match TRBD2. This CDR3 region has 16 residues. CDR1 and CDR2 (germline): SGHRS, YFSETQ. Germline trimming cut 4 bases from V and 5 bases from J; bases unmatched to any gene: 12. The CDR3 DNA reads TGCGCCAGCAGCAGCCTCCTTGGTAGCGGGAGTGAGACCCAGTACTTC. It specifies CASSSLLGSGSETQYF.

V is TRBV25-1 and J is TRBJ2-2; D is undetermined. The CDR3 is 12 amino acids. Germline V CDR1 and CDR2: MGHDK, SYGVNS. Trimming shortened V by 5 bases and J by 4 bases, and 5 bases separated the two germline ends. This chain's CDR3 is CASSPRTGELFF. DNA for the CDR3: TGTGCCAGCAGTCCCCGCACCGGGGAGCTGTTTTTT.